This TCR beta chain was identified during a study of PD-L1 blockade in urothelial cancer. CDR3 length: 14 amino acids. V was trimmed by 3 bases and J by 2 bases, leaving 11 bases between them. In germline, CDR1 is SGHRS, CDR2 YFSETQ. Regarding time point: pretreatment peripheral blood. Data came from immunoSEQ multiplex PCR; TCRdb stores just in-frame clones and leaves some out. The sample lists approximately 88,000 clones, 80% to 85% occurring once. V and J are TRBV5-1 and TRBJ1-1, with TRBD1 as a possible D gene (5 bases). This receptor was identified in a man between 60 and 70 years old with urothelial cancer. Sequenced material: PBMCs, taken around atezolizumab (anti-PD-L1) treatment. The CDR3 loop reads CASSYQGQNTEAFF. CDR3 bases: TGCGCCAGCAGCTACCAGGGCCAAAACACTGAAGCTTTCTTT.